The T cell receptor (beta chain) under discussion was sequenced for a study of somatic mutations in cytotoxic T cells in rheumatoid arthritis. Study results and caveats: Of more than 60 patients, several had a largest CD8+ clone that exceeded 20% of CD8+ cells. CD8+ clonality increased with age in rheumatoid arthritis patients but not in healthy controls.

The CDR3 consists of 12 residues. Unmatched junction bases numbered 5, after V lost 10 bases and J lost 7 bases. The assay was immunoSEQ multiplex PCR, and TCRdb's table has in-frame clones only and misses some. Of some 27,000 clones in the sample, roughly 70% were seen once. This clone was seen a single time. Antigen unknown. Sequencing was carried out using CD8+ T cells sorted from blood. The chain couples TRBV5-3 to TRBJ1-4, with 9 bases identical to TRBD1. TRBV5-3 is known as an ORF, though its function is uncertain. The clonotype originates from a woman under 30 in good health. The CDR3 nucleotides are TGTGCCGTACAGGGGGCCTGTGAAAAACTGTTTTTT. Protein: CAVQGACEKLFF.